This T cell receptor beta chain was retrieved from a study of beta chain features in type 1 diabetes. Study-level results: In type 1 diabetes patients, VDJ junctions had fewer insertions; deletions at these junctions were more frequent. People with Type 1 diabetes carried modestly yet significantly shorter TCRB CDR3s in all four CD4+ subsets.

Points on this clone: The antigen is not known.

The CDR3 has 16 amino acids. Germline CDR1 reads MDHEN; CDR2 reads SYDVKM. V was shortened by 5 bases and J by 1 base, with 15 bases between the two germline ends. Reverse transcribing all isolated RNA meant expressed TCRB transcripts were sequenced. The method was immunoSEQ multiplex PCR; TCRdb's version includes in-frame clones alone and lacks a portion of them. This table holds roughly 250,000 clones, just over 20% found once. This receptor was obtained from a woman between 40 and 50 years old with type 1 diabetes. What was sequenced was naive CD4+ T cells from blood. The V gene is TRBV28, the J gene TRBJ1-5; TRBD1 might be the D (6 bases). The DNA of the CDR3 is TGTGCCAGCAGTCCCCCGGACAGAACAAGCAATCAGCCCCAGCATTTT. This translates into CASSPPDRTSNQPQHF.